This TCR beta chain was recovered during a study of blood T cell repertoires in COVID-19. Germline CDR1 reads MDHEN; CDR2 reads SYDVKM. The CDR3 spans 13 residues. V gave up 5 bases and J gave up 7 bases; unmatched junction bases: 5. In terms of age and location, participants ranged from about 18 to 89 years and lived in about two dozen US areas. Profiling relied on immunoSEQ multiplex PCR, and the TCRdb table lists in-frame clones only, not all of them. The data hold 270,000 or so clones, with 80% to 90% observed a single time. This rearrangement joins TRBV28 to TRBJ2-5, with 9 bases matching TRBD2. Specimen: PBMCs or T cells enriched from blood (not recorded which). The sequence was collected from a woman aged 30 to 39 with acute COVID-19. The CDR3 sequence: CASSIRGLATQYF. The CDR3 DNA reads as TGTGCCAGCAGTATAAGGGGACTAGCGACCCAGTACTTC.